This T cell receptor (beta chain) was captured in a study of T cell repertoires in cytomegalovirus infection. About the study: It was the public TCR beta signatures that indicated both CMV infection and matching HLA type. Study results and limitations: Ex vivo, HLA-C-restricted CMV-specific TCR beta clonotypes prevailed over the rest of the response. Summed frequency of shared TCR beta families picked out CMV carriers who also had the relevant HLA.

V gave up 6 bases and J gave up 4 bases, with 15 bases separating them. The germline CDR1 and CDR2 sequences are LGHDT and YNNKEL (reference sequence). The CDR3 contains 14 residues. One entry per CDR3 protein, called by TCRdb with MiXCR from the reads. The profile shows approximately 490,000 distinct CDR3 sequences, about 11% of them singletons. This clonotype was found a few times. No antigen is known for it. Specimen: PBMCs. The source of this sequence is a human donor in good health (CMV status not recorded). Some clones in this sample may be carry-over from other donors' samples. This rearrangement joins TRBV3-1 to TRBJ2-5; D is unclear. Here the CDR3 DNA reads TGTGCCAGCAGTCAGGTCGGCGGCGGAGAGACCCAGTACTTC. Translated: CASSQVGGGETQYF.